The 16 T cell receptor beta chains presented below share a single source sample, sequenced in a study of T cell changes during pregnancy in multiple sclerosis. Repertoires were generated with immunoSEQ multiplex PCR, while TCRdb's copy carries only in-frame clones and drops some. Altogether 70,000 to 100,000 clones are present, around 93% being singletons, with the ten largest covering about 2%. This specimen consisted of peripheral blood, obtained in the third trimester of pregnancy. The receptors derive from a female donor with multiple sclerosis, enrolled in a pregnancy study.

This clone was detected once. The V gene is TRBV29-1, the J gene TRBJ2-3; 9 bases fit TRBD2. J gave up 5 bases and V 6 bases, and 12 bases lay outside the gene matches. The CDR3 totals 15 residues. The V gene's germline CDR1 is SQVTM and CDR2 ANQGSEA. The CDR3 nucleotides are TGCAGCGTCAATTTAGGGACTAGCAGGCAAGATACGCAGTATTTT. Translation gives CSVNLGTSRQDTQYF.

On this clone: Sequence at one end of the junction differs from germline and may be a read error. The CDR3: CASSLKARQGRKAFF. DNA for the CDR3: TGTGCTAGCAGCTTAAAGGCGCGCCAGGGGCGTAAAGCTTTCTTT. The V gene is TRBV7-7, the J gene TRBJ1-1, with D possibly being TRBD1 (6 bases). Germline CDR1 is SSHAT and CDR2 is FNYEAQ (reference sequence). The CDR3 has 15 amino acids.

This chain connects TRBV28 to TRBJ1-2; 11 bases are a match to TRBD1. This CDR3 is built from 15 residues. Germline values: CDR1 MDHEN, CDR2 SYDVKM. Trimming cost V 6 bases and J 2 bases; bases outside gene matches: 5. CDR3 loop: CASRWTGGGNYGYTF. The CDR3 coding sequence is TGTGCCAGCAGGTGGACAGGGGGCGGCAACTATGGCTACACCTTC.

The rearrangement uses TRBV5-6 and TRBJ2-5; 11 positions match TRBD1. V was pared by 5 bases and J by 1 base, with 1 base of the junction left unmatched. CDR3 size: 14 residues. The germline gives CDR1 SGHDT, CDR2 YYEEEE. The CDR3 nucleotides read TGTGCCAGCAGGGGACAGGGGGGCCAAGAGACCCAGTACTTC. It translates to CASRGQGGQETQYF.

The V call is TRBV19, the J call TRBJ2-1, with D perhaps matching TRBD2 (7 bases). In germline, CDR1 is LNHDA, CDR2 SQIVND (reference sequence). This CDR3 is 13 amino acids long. V gave up 7 bases and J gave up 7 bases, with 14 bases separating them. The CDR3 nucleotides read TGTGCCAGTAACGGGGGAGGGGGGAATGAGCAGTTCTTC. It encodes CASNGGGGNEQFF.

The rearrangement uses TRBV6-1 and TRBJ1-4, with TRBD1 matching 9 bases. V lost 7 bases and J lost 7; bases outside the gene matches: 10. From germline, CDR1 is MNHNS and CDR2 SASEGT. The CDR3 runs to 15 residues. Here the CDR3 DNA reads TGTGCCAGCAATCTACAGGGGGCTCGTGCTGAAAAACTGTTTTTT. Its protein is CASNLQGARAEKLFF.

The chain combines TRBV28 with TRBJ1-2; maybe TRBD1 (5 bases). From germline, CDR1 is MDHEN and CDR2 SYDVKM. Trimming took off 10 bases at V and 8 bases at J, with 14 bases between the two ends. There are 11 residues in the CDR3. The CDR3 region has the DNA TGTGCCACCGACCGCCCAGGGGGCTACACCTTC. Translation: CATDRPGGYTF.

The CDR3 coding sequence is TGTGCCAGCAGCCACGGTGATGGTGGGCAGTACTTC. Its translation: CASSHGDGGQYF. The genes are TRBV7-6 and TRBJ2-7; D is undetermined. Germline V gene data show CDR1 as SGHVS and CDR2 as FNYEAQ. The CDR3 length is 12 residues. V lost 5 bases and J 9 bases, leaving 14 bases between the germline ends.

V is TRBV2 and J is TRBJ2-3, with 9 bases lining up with TRBD1. The ends lost 9 bases at V and 0 bases at J; junction bases unmatched: 4. The CDR3 runs to 14 residues. Germline V gene sequence: CDR1 SNHLY, CDR2 FYNNEI. The CDR3 DNA sequence: TGTGCCAGAACGACAGGGGGAAGCACAGATACGCAGTATTTT. The encoded protein is CARTTGGSTDTQYF.

V usage is TRBV6-6 and J usage is TRBJ2-7; 9 bases match TRBD1. Germline lookup yields CDR1 MNHNY and CDR2 SVGAGI (reference sequence). The trim removed 5 bases at V and 5 bases at J, leaving 1 base unmatched. The CDR3 is 12 amino acids. This chain's CDR3 is CASSRTGDEQYF. The CDR3 DNA reads as TGTGCCAGCAGTCGGACAGGGGACGAGCAGTACTTC.

V usage is TRBV4-1 and J usage is TRBJ1-2; 9 positions match TRBD1. The CDR3 spans 15 residues. Per the germline V gene, CDR1 is MGHRA and CDR2 is YSYEKL. With 0 bases clipped from V and 5 bases from J, the junction kept 4 bases outside the gene matches. CDR3 in amino acids: CASSQEGQGWYGYTF. The DNA of the CDR3 is TGCGCCAGCAGCCAAGAGGGACAGGGATGGTATGGCTACACCTTC.

The gene calls are TRBV5-1 and TRBJ2-5; 7 bases map to TRBD1. Germline V gene lookup returns CDR1 SGHRS and CDR2 YFSETQ. The CDR3 is 23 residues long. J gave up 2 bases and V 4 bases, and 32 bases lay outside the gene matches. The CDR3 spells CASSTQARKGKNPRQGLQETQYF. DNA for the CDR3: TGCGCCAGCAGCACCCAGGCGAGAAAAGGCAAAAATCCCAGACAGGGTTTACAAGAGACCCAGTACTTC.

The chain is built from TRBV28 and TRBJ2-2; 9 nucleotides match TRBD2. The germline V gene has CDR1 MDHEN and CDR2 SYDVKM. Losses at the gene ends were 2 bases for V and 6 bases for J; bases not matched to a gene: 7. The CDR3 length is 16 residues. CDR3 nucleotides: TGTGCCAGCAGTTTAGGTGGGACTAGCAAGCCCGGGGAGCTGTTTTTT. This translates into CASSLGGTSKPGELFF.

The genes are TRBV5-6 and TRBJ1-2, with TRBD1 matching over 8 bases. CDR3 length: 14 amino acids. The germline CDR1 and CDR2 sequences are SGHDT and YYEEEE. J gave up 8 bases and V 0 bases, and 6 bases lay outside the gene matches. DNA of the CDR3: TGTGCCAGCAGCTTGGGGACAGGGTCTTTAGGCTACACCTTC. Translation: CASSLGTGSLGYTF.

This clone was recorded once. The chain carries TRBV7-3 and TRBJ2-2; 8 nucleotides match TRBD2. The V gene end was trimmed by 5 bases and the J gene end by 2 bases; junction bases not matched to a gene: 4. The CDR3 has 15 residues. Germline lookup yields CDR1 SGHTA and CDR2 FQGTGA. The CDR3 loop reads CASSNLAGNTGELFF. The CDR3 region has the DNA TGTGCCAGCAGCAACCTAGCGGGCAACACCGGGGAGCTGTTTTTT. Full variable domain (missing parts from reference TRBV7-3 and TRBJ2-2): GAGVSQTPSNKVTEKGKYVELRCDPISGHTALYWYRQSLGQGPEFLIYFQGTGAADDSGLPNDRFFAVRPEGSVSTLKIQRTERGDSAVYLCASSNLAGNTGELFFGEGSRLTVL.

This CDR3 is CASRGASHKGRRETQYF. The CDR3 DNA follows: TGTGCCAGCAGAGGGGCCAGTCACAAGGGGCGTCGAGAGACCCAGTACTTC. The chain employs TRBV7-9 and TRBJ2-5, with D tentatively TRBD1 (5 bases). Germline loops: CDR1 SEHNR, CDR2 FQNEAQ (reference sequence). V was clipped by 6 bases and J by 4 bases, with 24 bases between them. The CDR3 is made up of 17 amino acids.